This TCR beta chain derives from a study of blood T cells in healthy people across ages. Next came a second PCR, run for 7 to 11 cycles, which used a sample-barcoded 5' primer along with a J-beta primer mix. TCRdb independently ran MiXCR on the 5' RACE reads; one entry per CDR3 protein. The sample contains 700,000 to 950,000 distinct CDR3 sequences, about three fifths of which appear only once. Trimming removed 5 bases from V and 5 bases from J, with 7 bases in between. CDR3 size: 13 residues. Germline values: CDR1 SGHVS, CDR2 FNYEAQ. The sample providers were healthy Caucasian people from Russia, aged roughly 6 to 95.

The chain is built from TRBV7-6 and TRBJ1-6; TRBD1 is a possible D gene (5 bases). The origin of this receptor is a man under 40 in good health. The specimen sequenced was blood. The CDR3 reads CASSRQNNSPLHF. In nucleotides, the CDR3 is TGTGCCAGCAGCAGACAGAATAATTCACCCCTCCACTTT.